The 27 T cell receptor beta chains presented below share a single source sample, sequenced in a study of cytomegalovirus exposure and HLA in healthy donors. Primers: 60 Vbeta forward and 13 Jbeta reverse. Assay: immunoSEQ multiplex PCR; the TCRdb copy retains only in-frame clones and omits some. The table has 140,000 or so clones, approximately 81% seen once. Sequenced material: PBMCs. The receptors here all came from a woman in her 40s in good health and CMV-seropositive.

The V gene is TRBV4-1, the J gene TRBJ2-2, with D tentatively TRBD1 (5 bases). V lost 1 base and J 5 bases, leaving 11 bases between the germline ends. The length of the CDR3 is 15 residues. The germline gives CDR1 MGHRA, CDR2 YSYEKL. CDR3 in DNA: TGCGCCAGCAGCCAAGTAGGCCAGGGAACCGGGGAGCTGTTTTTT. Amino acid sequence: CASSQVGQGTGELFF.

This sequence joins TRBV19 and TRBJ2-3; D is unclear. The CDR3 consists of 12 residues. Looked up from germline, CDR1 is LNHDA and CDR2 is SQIVND (reference sequence). V lost 3 bases to trimming and J lost 3 bases, with 4 bases between them. CDR3 nucleotide sequence: TGTGCCAGTAGTATGCGAACAGATACGCAGTATTTT. This codes for CASSMRTDTQYF.

CDR3 bases: TGTGCCAGCAGCTTATCCGACAGGGGGGTTCAGCCCCAGCATTTT. Translated, it gives CASSLSDRGVQPQHF. The rearrangement uses TRBV7-9 and TRBJ1-5; 9 nucleotides align to TRBD1. The CDR3 covers 15 residues. Trimming at V came to 2 bases and at J to 6 bases, leaving 5 bases not matched to a gene. Germline loops: CDR1 SEHNR, CDR2 FQNEAQ (reference sequence).

This sequence joins TRBV28 and TRBJ2-1; tentative D call: TRBD2 (6 bases). Germline CDR1 and CDR2: MDHEN and SYDVKM. The V gene lost 4 bases and the J gene lost 5 bases, with 18 bases spanning the gap. The length of the CDR3 is 16 residues. The CDR3 loop is CASSSPELAIDNEQFF. CDR3 nucleotide sequence: TGTGCCAGCAGTTCCCCCGAGCTAGCGATAGACAATGAGCAGTTCTTC.

The gene calls are TRBV9 and TRBJ1-2; D not resolved. The V end lost 0 bases, the J end lost 0 bases, and 6 bases lay between the germline ends. The CDR3 totals 14 residues. Germline V gene sequence: CDR1 SGDLS, CDR2 YYNGEE. The CDR3 loop is CASSVAKSNYGYTF. The CDR3 DNA reads as TGTGCCAGCAGCGTAGCTAAATCTAACTATGGCTACACCTTC.

This clone has just one count. J is TRBJ2-1 and V is TRBV6-5; TRBD2 agrees at 7 bases. The CDR3 totals 15 residues. Trimming took 5 bases from V and 7 from J; bases not matched to a gene: 11. Germline V lookup: CDR1 MNHEY, CDR2 SVGAGI. The CDR3 coding sequence is TGTGCCAGCAGTAGTGTGGCGGGAGAGTCGAATGAGCAGTTCTTC. This sequence encodes CASSSVAGESNEQFF.

The chain links TRBV19 to TRBJ1-4; 7 positions match TRBD1. This CDR3 is 15 amino acids long. CDR1 LNHDA and CDR2 SQIVND come from the germline V gene (reference sequence). After removal of 5 bases from V and 3 bases from J, the junction contained 6 bases not matched to a gene. For the CDR3, the DNA is TGTGCCAGTAGTCCGACAGGGATACCTAATGAAAAACTGTTTTTT. Translation gives CASSPTGIPNEKLFF.

This rearrangement joins TRBV11-2 to TRBJ2-7; D gene uncertain. Germline V gene sequence: CDR1 SGHAT, CDR2 FQNNGV. Trimming removed 1 base at V and 2 bases at J, with 9 bases between. This CDR3 contains 14 residues. The CDR3: CASSLATVTYEQYF. The CDR3 coding sequence is TGTGCCAGCAGCTTAGCTACAGTTACCTACGAGCAGTACTTC.

This clone was counted only a few times. J is TRBJ1-5 and V is TRBV15, with 9 bases identical to TRBD1. CDR1 is LNHNV and CDR2 is YYDKDF in the germline V gene (reference sequence). V trimming: 4 bases; J trimming: 4 bases; junction bases outside the gene matches: 5. The CDR3 totals 15 residues. CDR3 in DNA: TGTGCCACCAGCAATGGACAGGGGTTGAATCAGCCCCAGCATTTT. It is translated as CATSNGQGLNQPQHF.

This chain joins TRBV6-5 and TRBJ2-5; tentative D call: TRBD2 (7 bases). With 4 bases removed from V and 5 bases from J, the gap between germline ends came to 14 bases. Germline values: CDR1 MNHEY, CDR2 SVGAGI. The CDR3 is made up of 14 amino acids. CDR3 bases: TGTGCCAGCAGTTCGAGGGGGGGGGCGGAGACCCAGTACTTC. Residues: CASSSRGGAETQYF.

This sequence joins TRBV27 and TRBJ2-6; 7 bases agree with TRBD1. Trimming at V came to 6 bases and at J to 1 base, leaving 9 bases not matched to a gene. The CDR3 spans 17 residues. CDR1 is MNHEY, CDR2 SMNVEV, per germline (reference sequence). CDR3: CASSRDSGPSGANVLTF. The CDR3 DNA reads as TGTGCCAGCAGCCGGGACAGCGGACCTTCTGGGGCCAACGTCCTGACTTTC.

The chain is built from TRBV28 and TRBJ2-7; TRBD1 matches 9 bases. CDR1 MDHEN and CDR2 SYDVKM come from the germline V gene. Unmatched junction bases numbered 2, after V lost 5 bases and J lost 6 bases. CDR3 size: 12 residues. The CDR3 loop reads CASSAQGAEQYF. CDR3 sequence (DNA): TGTGCCAGCAGTGCACAGGGGGCCGAGCAGTACTTC.

V gene TRBV11-3 combines with J gene TRBJ2-5; TRBD1 aligns across 8 bases. With the DNA end fitting TRBJ2-7 better, the J assignment may be wrong. The CDR3 spans 14 residues. CDR1 is SGHNT and CDR2 is YENEEA in the germline V gene. CDR3 protein: CASSAGTGAREQYF. DNA for the CDR3: TGTGCCAGCAGCGCCGGGACAGGCGCGCGCGAGCAGTACTTC.

V and J are TRBV9 and TRBJ1-2; D is perhaps TRBD1 (5 bases). Trimming removed 0 bases at V and 7 bases at J, with 13 bases between. CDR1 and CDR2 from the germline V gene are SGDLS and YYNGEE. This CDR3 comprises 14 residues. The CDR3 DNA is TGTGCCAGCAGCGTAGGGGAGGGGTCGGGTGGCTACACCTTC. This translates into CASSVGEGSGGYTF.

The V call is TRBV6-1, the J call TRBJ2-2; 8 positions match TRBD1. Per germline, CDR1 MNHNS and CDR2 SASEGT. The CDR3 is 15 amino acids. V was clipped by 11 bases and J by 0 bases; unmatched bases: 8. The CDR3 coding sequence is TGTGCCTCCCACTCCAGGGGGCCGAACACCGGGGAGCTGTTTTTT. It translates to CASHSRGPNTGELFF.

This clone showed up just a few times. J is TRBJ2-7 and V is TRBV18; TRBD2 matches 12 bases. CDR1 is KGHSH and CDR2 is LQKENI in the germline V gene. J gave up 2 bases and V 0 bases, and 2 bases lay outside the gene matches. The CDR3 is 16 amino acids. CDR3 residues: CASSPPGLAGTYEQYF. CDR3 nucleotides: TGTGCCAGCTCACCACCCGGACTAGCGGGGACCTACGAGCAGTACTTC. The full variable domain, rest sourced from reference TRBV18 and TRBJ2-7, is NAGVMQNPRHLVRRRGQEARLRCSPMKGHSHVYWYRQLPEEGLKFMVYLQKENIIDESGMPKERFSAEFPKEGPSILRIQQVVRGDSAAYFCASSPPGLAGTYEQYFGPGTRLTVT.

The CDR3 sequence: CASSSNTGAEQFF. The CDR3 nucleotides read TGTGCCAGCAGCTCTAACACAGGGGCTGAGCAGTTCTTC. The rearrangement joins TRBV11-3 to TRBJ2-1, with 7 nucleotides matching TRBD1. Germline loops: CDR1 SGHNT, CDR2 YENEEA. V gave up 4 bases and J gave up 9 bases; unmatched junction bases: 6. The CDR3 spans 13 residues.

The V call is TRBV6-5, the J call TRBJ2-7; 7 bases are a match to TRBD1. The CDR3 extends over 15 amino acids. The trim removed 7 bases at V and 0 bases at J, leaving 9 bases unmatched. CDR1 MNHEY and CDR2 SVGAGI come from the germline V gene. This CDR3 reads CASTGDRVSSYEQYF. CDR3 nucleotides: TGTGCCAGCACCGGAGACAGGGTCAGCTCCTACGAGCAGTACTTC.

CDR3 loop: CASSSRTGVGYEQYF. The CDR3 bases are TGCGCCAGCAGCTCTAGGACAGGGGTGGGATACGAGCAGTACTTC. The chain couples TRBV5-1 to TRBJ2-7; TRBD1 matches at 9 bases. Trimming took 3 bases from V and 4 from J; bases not matched to a gene: 8. Germline CDR1 and CDR2: SGHRS and YFSETQ. The CDR3 consists of 15 residues.

J is TRBJ2-7 and V is TRBV6-1; the D is unclear. The CDR3 contains 10 residues. Germline CDR1 and CDR2: MNHNS and SASEGT. V was shortened by 10 bases and J by 6 bases, with 10 bases between the two germline ends. CDR3 residues: CATRLGEQYF. The CDR3 DNA reads as TGTGCCACCAGGCTAGGCGAGCAGTACTTC.

This clone was counted many times. This chain links TRBV5-8 with TRBJ1-2; D remains ambiguous. Per germline, CDR1 SGHTS and CDR2 YDEGEE. The CDR3 extends over 14 amino acids. V was shortened by 4 bases and J by 0 bases, with 10 bases between the two germline ends. Written as DNA, the CDR3 is TGTGCCAGCAGCCCGGGGTCCGCTAACTATGGCTACACCTTC. Translating it yields CASSPGSANYGYTF. The complete variable domain, with remaining parts taken from reference TRBV5-8 and TRBJ1-2, reads EAGVTQSPTHLIKTRGQQATLRCSPISGHTSVYWYQQALGLGLQFLLWYDEGEERNRGNFPPRFSGRQFPNYSSELNVNALELEDSALYLCASSPGSANYGYTFGSGTRLTVV.

The chain carries TRBV6-1 and TRBJ1-5; D call uncertain. The CDR3 is 15 residues long. Germline assignment: CDR1 MNHNS and CDR2 SASEGT. Deletions cut 0 bases from V and 3 bases from J, with 9 bases between. In nucleotides, the CDR3 is TGTGCCAGCAGTGAAGCGGGAGGGTCCAATCAGCCCCAGCATTTT. It translates to CASSEAGGSNQPQHF.

This clone was seen just once. The chain is built from TRBV2 and TRBJ1-5; the match to TRBD1 covers 12 bases. CDR3 size: 16 residues. The V gene's germline CDR1 is SNHLY and CDR2 FYNNEI. V dropped 6 bases and J dropped 7; count of bases not matched to a gene: 10. The chain's CDR3 is CASRDPGQGAQQPQHF. As DNA, the CDR3 is TGTGCCAGCAGGGATCCGGGACAGGGGGCACAGCAGCCCCAGCATTTT.

This chain connects TRBV7-8 to TRBJ1-4, with a tentative D call TRBD1 (5 bases). V was pared by 0 bases and J by 2 bases, with 16 bases between. The CDR3 spans 18 residues. The germline V gene has CDR1 SGHVS and CDR2 FQNEAQ. In nucleotides, the CDR3 is TGTGCCAGCAGCTTAGCGGTCCGCGGGGGATCTACTAATGAAAAACTGTTTTTT. Amino acids: CASSLAVRGGSTNEKLFF.

The V and J genes are TRBV30 and TRBJ2-3, with D possibly matching TRBD2 (6 bases). CDR3 length: 13 amino acids. Trimming removed 4 bases from V and 2 bases from J, with 10 bases in between. Germline values: CDR1 GTSNPN, CDR2 SVGIG (reference sequence). The CDR3 DNA reads TGTGCCTGGAACGCGGGGACCACAGATACGCAGTATTTT. Translation gives CAWNAGTTDTQYF.

This rearrangement joins TRBV5-4 to TRBJ2-7; a weak D match, TRBD1 (5 bases). From germline, CDR1 is SGHNT and CDR2 YYREEE (reference sequence). V gave up 0 bases and J gave up 4 bases, with 11 bases separating them. The CDR3 runs to 14 residues. The CDR3, as DNA: TGTGCCAGCAGCTTGGTAGGCAGGGCTTACGAGCAGTACTTC. Its protein is CASSLVGRAYEQYF.

The chain employs TRBV5-6 and TRBJ2-4; D is unresolved. There are 13 residues in the CDR3. Germline values: CDR1 SGHDT, CDR2 YYEEEE. V was trimmed by 0 bases and J by 9 bases, leaving 10 bases between them. DNA for the CDR3: TGTGCCAGCAGCTTGGCCCTGTCGGGCATTCAGTACTTC. Its protein product is CASSLALSGIQYF.